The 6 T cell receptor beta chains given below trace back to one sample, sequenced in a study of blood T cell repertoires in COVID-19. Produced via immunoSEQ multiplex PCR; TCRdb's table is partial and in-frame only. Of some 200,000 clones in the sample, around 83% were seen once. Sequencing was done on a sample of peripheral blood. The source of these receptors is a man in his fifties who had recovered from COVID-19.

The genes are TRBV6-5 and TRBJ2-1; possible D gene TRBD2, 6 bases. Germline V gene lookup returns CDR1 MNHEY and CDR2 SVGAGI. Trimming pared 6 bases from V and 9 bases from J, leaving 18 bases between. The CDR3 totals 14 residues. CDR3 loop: CASRRDRHSGEQFF. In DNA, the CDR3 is TGTGCCAGCAGGCGGGACCGCCATTCGGGTGAGCAGTTCTTC.

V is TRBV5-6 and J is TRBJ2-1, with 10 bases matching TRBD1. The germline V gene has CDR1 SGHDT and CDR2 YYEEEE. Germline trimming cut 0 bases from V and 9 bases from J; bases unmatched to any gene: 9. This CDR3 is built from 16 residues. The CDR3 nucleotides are TGTGCCAGCAGCTTGGCCAGAGGACAGGGGGTAGGTGAGCAGTTCTTC. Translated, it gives CASSLARGQGVGEQFF. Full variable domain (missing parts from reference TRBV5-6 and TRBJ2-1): DAGVTQSPTHLIKTRGQQVTLRCSPKSGHDTVSWYQQALGQGPQFIFQYYEEEERQRGNFPDRFSGHQFPNYSSELNVNALLLGDSALYLCASSLARGQGVGEQFFGPGTRLTVL.

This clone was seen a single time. The CDR3 bases are TGTGCCAGCAGCTTAGAAGGGGCTCGGGCTAACTATGGCTACACCTTC. Its translation is CASSLEGARANYGYTF. The V call is TRBV7-9, the J call TRBJ1-2; D perhaps matches TRBD1 (5 bases). From germline, CDR1 is SEHNR and CDR2 FQNEAQ (reference sequence). The ends were cut back, 1 base at V and 0 bases at J, with 12 bases in the middle. The CDR3 is made up of 16 amino acids.

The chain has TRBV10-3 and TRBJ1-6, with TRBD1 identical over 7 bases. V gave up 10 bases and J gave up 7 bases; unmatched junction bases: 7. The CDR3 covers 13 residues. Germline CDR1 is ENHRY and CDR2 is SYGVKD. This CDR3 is CASRDSHNSPLHF. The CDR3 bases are TGTGCCAGCCGGGACAGCCACAATTCACCCCTCCACTTT.

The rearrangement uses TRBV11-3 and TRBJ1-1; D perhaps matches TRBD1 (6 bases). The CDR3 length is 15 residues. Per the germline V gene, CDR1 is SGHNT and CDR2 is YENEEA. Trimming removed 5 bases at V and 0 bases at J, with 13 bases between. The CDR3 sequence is CASSPGHLMNTEAFF. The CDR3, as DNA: TGTGCCAGCAGCCCGGGACACCTCATGAACACTGAAGCTTTCTTT. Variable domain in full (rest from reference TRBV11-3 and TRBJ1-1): EAGVVQSPRYKIIEKKQPVAFWCNPISGHNTLYWYLQNLGQGPELLIRYENEEAVDDSQLPKDRFSAERLKGVDSTLKIQPAELGDSAVYLCASSPGHLMNTEAFFGQGTRLTVV.

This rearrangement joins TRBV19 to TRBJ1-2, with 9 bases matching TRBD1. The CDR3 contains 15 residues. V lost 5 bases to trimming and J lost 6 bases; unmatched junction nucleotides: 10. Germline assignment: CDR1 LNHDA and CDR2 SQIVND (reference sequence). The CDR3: CASSSGQGFGHGYTF. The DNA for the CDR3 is TGTGCCAGTAGTTCGGGACAGGGCTTCGGTCATGGCTACACCTTC.